These 15 T cell receptor beta chains originate from one sample sequenced in a study of cytomegalovirus exposure and HLA in healthy donors. 13 Jbeta primers and 60 Vbeta primers were used for the PCR. Produced via immunoSEQ multiplex PCR; TCRdb's table is partial and in-frame only. The sample shows approximately 130,000 clones, around 80% of them seen only once. The specimen was PBMCs. These receptors were obtained from a boy aged 2 to 9 in good health and CMV-seronegative.

This rearrangement joins TRBV7-9 to TRBJ1-4, with 7 bases that match TRBD1. J lost 4 bases, V lost 8 bases, and 4 bases had no gene match. This CDR3 is 13 amino acids long. CDR1 and CDR2 from the germline V gene are SEHNR and FQNEAQ (reference sequence). CDR3 in amino acids: CASRGQLNEKLFF. For the CDR3, the DNA is TGTGCCAGCCGGGGACAGCTTAATGAAAAACTGTTTTTT.

The chain carries TRBV12-2 and TRBJ1-2; the table's D call, TRBD1, was not checked against the DNA. TRBV12-2 is deemed a pseudogene. CDR3 length equals 22 residues. In DNA form, the CDR3 reads TGTGCAAGTCGCTTAGTTGGCCACCAACTACAGGAATACTTACCCGCTAACTATGGCTACACCTTC. Translating gives CASRLVGHQLQEYLPANYGYTF.

This chain connects TRBV6-5 to TRBJ1-1; 8 bases are shared with TRBD1. Germline V gene sequence: CDR1 MNHEY, CDR2 SVGAGI. CDR3 length equals 13 residues. Trimming cost V 2 bases and J 6 bases; bases outside gene matches: 2. This chain's CDR3 is CASSYNRGAEAFF. DNA for the CDR3: TGTGCCAGCAGTTACAACAGGGGGGCTGAAGCTTTCTTT.

In this sample, this clone turned up a few times. The V and J genes are TRBV30 and TRBJ2-1, with D perhaps matching TRBD2 (6 bases). This CDR3 contains 12 residues. V dropped 4 bases and J dropped 5 bases, with 9 bases sitting between them. Germline CDR1 GTSNPN, CDR2 SVGIG (reference sequence). The CDR3 region is CAWTRRDNEQFF. The CDR3 nucleotides read TGTGCCTGGACCAGGAGGGACAATGAGCAGTTCTTC.

V is TRBV27 and J is TRBJ2-7; 15 nucleotides line up with TRBD2. CDR3 length: 17 residues. V lost 6 bases, J lost 0 bases, and 6 bases stayed unmatched. Germline CDR1 and CDR2: MNHEY and SMNVEV (reference sequence). The CDR3 is CASRPGLAGGHSYEQYF. DNA of the CDR3: TGTGCCAGCAGACCGGGACTAGCGGGGGGTCACTCCTACGAGCAGTACTTC.

The chain couples TRBV25-1 to TRBJ1-5; no reliable D call. Trimming removed 7 bases at V and 16 bases at J, with 17 bases between. The CDR3 contains 11 residues. Looked up from germline, CDR1 is MGHDK and CDR2 is SYGVNS. The CDR3 spells CASTSTSSVHF. The CDR3 nucleotides read TGTGCCAGCACTTCCACTTCTTCCGTCCATTTT. The full variable domain, completed using reference TRBV25-1 and TRBJ1-5, is EADIYQTPRYLVIGTGKKITLECSQTMGHDKMYWYQQDPGMELHLIHYSYGVNSTEKGDLSSESTVSRIRTEHFPLTLESARPSHTSQYLCASTSTSSVHFGDGTRLSIL.

The sample holds a few counts of this clone. CDR3 residues: CASKGENTEAFF. In nucleotides, the CDR3 is TGTGCCAGCAAAGGGGAAAACACTGAAGCTTTCTTT. The chain couples TRBV2 to TRBJ1-1; TRBD1 might be the D (5 bases). Trimming took off 7 bases at V and 2 bases at J, with 8 bases between the two ends. The CDR3 is 12 amino acids. Germline CDR1 SNHLY, CDR2 FYNNEI.

Details on this clone: This specimen includes other DNA sequences encoding the same CDR3. The chain carries TRBV19 and TRBJ1-1; D possibly corresponds to TRBD1 (6 bases). The CDR3 loop spans 14 amino acids. Germline loops: CDR1 LNHDA, CDR2 SQIVND (reference sequence). V was cut by 4 bases and J by 7 bases, with 16 bases left in between. Written as DNA, the CDR3 is TGTGCCAGTAGTAGGGACAACCTCCCCATTGAAGCTTTCTTT. This sequence encodes CASSRDNLPIEAFF. Based on the CDR3 plus reference TRBV19 and TRBJ1-1, the full variable domain is DGGITQSPKYLFRKEGQNVTLSCEQNLNHDAMYWYRQDPGQGLRLIYYSQIVNDFQKGDIAEGYSVSREKKESFPLTVTSAQKNPTAFYLCASSRDNLPIEAFFGQGTRLTVV.

This clone was recorded a few times. This CDR3 is also generated by other DNA sequences in the sample. V is TRBV5-1 and J is TRBJ2-5; D is unclear. Germline-derived CDR1 and CDR2 are SGHRS and YFSETQ. V lost 4 bases, J lost 1 base, and 2 bases lay in between. The length of the CDR3 is 11 residues. CDR3 nucleotides: TGCGCCAGCAGCCTCCAAGAGACCCAGTACTTC. Its translation is CASSLQETQYF.

This clone has just one count. CDR3 sequence: CASSSRTADTQYF. In DNA, the CDR3 is TGTGCCAGCTCATCCCGGACAGCCGATACGCAGTATTTT. The chain is built from TRBV18 and TRBJ2-3; a possible D gene is TRBD1 (6 bases). There are 13 residues in the CDR3. CDR1 is KGHSH and CDR2 is LQKENI in the germline V gene. V lost 5 bases to trimming and J lost 6 bases, with 12 bases between them.

The chain couples TRBV30 to TRBJ2-3; weak D call: TRBD2 (5 bases). Germline values: CDR1 GTSNPN, CDR2 SVGIG (reference sequence). The CDR3 covers 14 residues. Deletions cut 5 bases from V and 5 bases from J, with 17 bases between. CDR3: CAWDTGNVGDTQYF. The CDR3 DNA reads TGTGCCTGGGATACGGGAAATGTGGGAGATACGCAGTATTTT.

This chain links TRBV7-3 with TRBJ2-3; TRBD2 matches 13 bases. Germline values: CDR1 SGHTA, CDR2 FQGTGA. The CDR3 covers 16 residues. V was pared by 4 bases and J by 4 bases, with 5 bases of the junction left unmatched. The CDR3 DNA reads as TGTGCCAGCAGCTCAGGACTAGCGGGAGTCTCAGATACGCAGTATTTT. It specifies CASSSGLAGVSDTQYF.

As for this clone: The germline gene is not matched at one end of the junction; a read error may be the cause. J is TRBJ2-2 and V is TRBV7-9; 7 bases match TRBD1. The germline V gene encodes CDR1 SEHNR and CDR2 FQNEAQ (reference sequence). There are 19 residues in the CDR3. CDR3 DNA sequence: TGTTCCAGCAGCTCCCTAGTCCTACAGGGGCCAGCAAACACCGGGGAGCTGTTTTTT. It specifies CSSSSLVLQGPANTGELFF.

This chain uses TRBV2 with TRBJ1-1; 8 bases agree with TRBD1. The CDR3 sequence is 11 residues long. J lost 8 bases, V lost 7 bases, and 3 bases had no gene match. CDR1 SNHLY and CDR2 FYNNEI come from the germline V gene. CDR3 DNA: TGTGCCAGCACTCGGACAGGGGAAGCTTTCTTT. Translating it yields CASTRTGEAFF.

This clone appeared a single time. This rearrangement joins TRBV19 to TRBJ2-1; D gene unclear. Germline-derived CDR1 and CDR2 are LNHDA and SQIVND (reference sequence). This CDR3 is built from 12 residues. V lost 3 bases and J 7 bases, leaving 7 bases between the germline ends. Written as DNA, the CDR3 is TGTGCCAGTAGTATGGGCTTGAATGAGCAGTTCTTC. Translated, it gives CASSMGLNEQFF.